This T cell receptor (beta chain) is from a study of T cell responses to AZD1222 COVID-19 vaccine (dated by TCRdb to the early 2020s). As for the study more broadly: A total of approximately 250 trial participants underwent TCR sequencing, of whom about 200 had received two doses of AZD1222 and 26 had received two doses of the MenACWY control vaccine. Trial participants were enrolled into age subgroups of 18-55, 56-69 and 70-plus years, which contained approximately 150, 28 and 58 TCR-sequenced participants, respectively.

The time point label, as the study defines it: about 28 days (+/-7) after the second vaccine dose. Because spike-specific TCR depth and breadth did not differ between the two schedules, AZD1222 recipients who got a second dose at roughly 4 weeks were pooled with those who got a second dose at roughly 12 weeks. The vaccinee samples were drawn from two UK trials, COV001 and COV002, one of which was a single-blind randomized controlled phase 2/3 trial testing AZD1222 (ChAdOx1 nCoV-19) in healthy adults. For TCRbeta chain sequencing, PBMC samples from trial participants were taken at day 0 and at day 28 after the second dose. The CDR3 holds 13 amino acids from the cysteine to the phenylalanine. Only the CDR3 DNA is retained, 39 bases long and in frame from the first base. The trim is 4 bases for V and 4 bases for J, with a gap of 8 bases between the germline ends. The germline V gene (reference sequence) sets CDR1 to LNHDA and CDR2 to SQIVND.

The CDR3 regions of human TCRbeta chains were analyzed by immunosequencing. For the original study's pipeline: TCRs in the repertoires were matched against a reference library of SARS-CoV-2-specific TCRs that had been generated with the MIRA antigen-specificity platform. Breadth was defined as the fraction of unique TCRs that were SARS-CoV-2-associated. Depth was defined as the fraction of total T cells that were SARS-CoV-2-associated. Using the MIRA data, each spike-specific TCR was mapped to the spike region that the TCR reacts to and placed in a CD4 or CD8 class. Log10-transformed breadth and depth values were compared by one-way ANOVA with Sidak's multiple comparisons tests. This immuneACCESS table, as held by TCRdb, lists in-frame sequences with V and J called but not all clones. Of the missing ones, under half trace to an unresolved V gene in checked studies; the others have no known cause. D and trimming were read from the DNA, whereas the V and J calls and clone size are those reported in that table. The table for this sample lists about 170,000 clones; 87% of them were counted only once. The ten largest clonotypes hold about 1% of the sample.

Comments on this clone: Its antigen is still unknown. Per-base quality was not reported, and no clone a single base away is much larger than it.

The paper as a whole reports these results and caveats: Participants were mostly white British, with more females than males. The authors suggested clonal diversity may have been underestimated. Because no day 14 peak-response samples were available, repertoires were characterized only after the peak T cell response. The whole spike protein was spanned by vaccine-associated CD4 TCRs, and dominant responses were seen in regions 160-218 and 743-854. After two AZD1222 doses, both the breadth and the depth of spike-specific TCRs were significantly higher than at day 0 and than in MenACWY recipients. Conclusions about previously exposed vaccinees are limited because only a handful of AZD1222 recipients were SARS-CoV-2 seropositive at baseline. In the small 56-69-year group, the increase in depth fell short of significance, most likely because of low power. Reportedly, almost half of the unique spike-specific TCRs recognized epitopes lying outside the regions that are mutated in the B.1.351 and B.1.1.7 variants.

The receptor chain draws on TRBV19 and TRBJ2-1; matching of 6 bases hints at TRBD1 as the D gene. The TCR originated in an adult who received the AZD1222 COVID-19 vaccine. Here the sequenced sample was peripheral blood, taken 28 days after the second AZD1222 dose. The CDR3: CASSRDKYNEQFF. The DNA sequence is as follows: TGTGCCAGTAGTAGGGACAAATACAATGAGCAGTTCTTC.